This record covers a single T cell receptor (beta chain). Its antigen is currently unknown. TCRdb's copy holds only in-frame clones and misses some; the assay was immunoSEQ multiplex PCR. The sample contains around 130,000 clones, 80% to 95% of which appear only once. These data are taken from a study of T cell responses to AZD1222 COVID-19 vaccine. Study-level results: Within unmutated variant regions lay the reported targets of nearly half of spike-specific TCRs.

The CDR3 totals 13 residues. Trimming stripped 5 bases from V and 1 base from J, with 9 bases between. The germline V gene encodes CDR1 SQVTM and CDR2 ANQGSEA. The clonotype was recovered from an adult who received the AZD1222 COVID-19 vaccine. The source was peripheral blood, collected 28 days after the second AZD1222 dose. The chain employs TRBV29-1 and TRBJ1-5; D might be TRBD1 (6 bases). CDR3 residues: CSVKQGSNQPQHF. The CDR3 DNA is TGCAGCGTTAAACAGGGAAGCAATCAGCCCCAGCATTTT.